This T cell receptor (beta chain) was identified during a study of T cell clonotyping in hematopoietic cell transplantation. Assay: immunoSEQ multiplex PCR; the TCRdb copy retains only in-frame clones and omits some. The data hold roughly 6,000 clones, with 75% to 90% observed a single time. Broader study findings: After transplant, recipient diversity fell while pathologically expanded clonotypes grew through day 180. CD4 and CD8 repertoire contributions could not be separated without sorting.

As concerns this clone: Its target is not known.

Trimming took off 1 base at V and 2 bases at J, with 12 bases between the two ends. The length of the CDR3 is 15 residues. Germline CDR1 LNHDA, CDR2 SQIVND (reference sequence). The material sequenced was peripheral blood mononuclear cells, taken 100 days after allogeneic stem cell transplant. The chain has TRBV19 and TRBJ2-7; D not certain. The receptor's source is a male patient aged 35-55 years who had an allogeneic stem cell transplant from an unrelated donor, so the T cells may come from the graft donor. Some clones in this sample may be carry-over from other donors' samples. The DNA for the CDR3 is TGTGCCAGTAGTATAGCAAAGGGTCCCGCCTACGAGCAGTACTTC. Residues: CASSIAKGPAYEQYF.